This T cell receptor (beta chain) was identified in a study of T cell responses to AZD1222 COVID-19 vaccine. Study-wide results and limits: It should be noted that donors were predominantly white British and more often female, and clonal diversity was possibly underestimated.

The germline V gene encodes CDR1 SGDLS and CDR2 YYNGEE. V was pared by 2 bases and J by 6 bases, with 8 bases of the junction left unmatched. This CDR3 contains 17 residues. Turning to this clone: Antigen: not known.

The repertoire was sequenced with immunoSEQ multiplex PCR; TCRdb's copy has only in-frame clones and lacks some. Of about 94,000 clones in the sample, less than 85% were seen once. This clonotype was sampled from an adult who received the AZD1222 COVID-19 vaccine. J is TRBJ2-2 and V is TRBV9, with 12 positions matching TRBD1. Specimen: peripheral blood, collected 28 days after the second AZD1222 dose. CDR3 sequence (DNA): TGTGCCAGCAGCGTTGGGACAGGGGGCGGGTTGGCCGGGGAGCTGTTTTTT. This sequence encodes CASSVGTGGGLAGELFF.